Listed here are 20 T cell receptor beta chains from one sample, sequenced in a study of shared clonotypes between healthy human individuals. The table came from immunoSEQ multiplex PCR; TCRdb's copy has only in-frame clones and leaves some out. The data contain over a million clones, around 82% of them singletons. Specimen: memory CD4+ T cells from PBMCs. The subset denotes: CD45RA-negative fraction. These receptors originate from a man between 18 and 29 years old in good health. Some clones in this sample may be carry-over from other donors' samples.

V is TRBV6-5 and J is TRBJ1-4, with unresolved D. The CDR3 runs 13 residues. Germline V gene lookup returns CDR1 MNHEY and CDR2 SVGAGI. Deletions cut 6 bases from V and 8 bases from J, with 13 bases between. The CDR3 bases are TGTGCCAGCAGAGCAGGTCTTGTCGAAAAACTGTTTTTT. Amino acid sequence: CASRAGLVEKLFF.

The V call is TRBV5-4, the J call TRBJ2-1, with D uncertain. The CDR3 spans 14 residues. Per germline, CDR1 SGHNT and CDR2 YYREEE (reference sequence). V lost 4 bases and J 0 bases, leaving 8 bases between the germline ends. This CDR3 is CASSPPSSYNEQFF. The CDR3 DNA follows: TGTGCCAGCAGCCCCCCCAGCTCCTACAATGAGCAGTTCTTC.

Only a few counts were recorded for this clone. The chain couples TRBV29-1 to TRBJ2-3; TRBD1 matches at 10 bases. Germline CDR1 reads SQVTM; CDR2 reads ANQGSEA. V dropped 7 bases and J dropped 8; count of bases not matched to a gene: 12. The CDR3 spans 14 residues. CDR3 loop: CSGAGTGVERTQYF. The CDR3 DNA sequence: TGCAGCGGCGCCGGGACAGGGGTTGAACGTACGCAGTATTTT.

Only a few counts were recorded for this clone. This sequence joins TRBV7-6 and TRBJ2-5; maybe TRBD2 (5 bases). This CDR3 is built from 15 residues. The germline CDR1 and CDR2 sequences are SGHVS and FNYEAQ. V lost 3 bases, J lost 2 bases, and 13 bases lay in between. CDR3: CASSFSRGSQETQYF. The CDR3 bases are TGTGCCAGCAGCTTTTCTCGGGGATCTCAAGAGACCCAGTACTTC.

This chain connects TRBV25-1 to TRBJ2-1, with 7 bases fitting TRBD2. The trim removed 3 bases at V and 14 bases at J, leaving 7 bases unmatched. From germline, CDR1 is MGHDK and CDR2 SYGVNS. The CDR3 totals 12 residues. The CDR3 protein is CASSDPRTSKFF. CDR3 coding DNA: TGTGCCAGCAGTGACCCAAGGACTAGTAAGTTCTTC.

The chain uses TRBV27 and TRBJ2-2, with a possible D match to TRBD2 (6 bases). Germline V gene sequence: CDR1 MNHEY, CDR2 SMNVEV (reference sequence). The CDR3 has 15 residues. Trimming shortened V by 6 bases and J by 7 bases, and 18 bases separated the two germline ends. In DNA, the CDR3 is TGTGCCAGCAGCGCGGGAAGGGGAACAGGCGGGGAGCTGTTTTTT. This gives the protein CASSAGRGTGGELFF.

The V call is TRBV4-1, the J call TRBJ2-7; D might be TRBD1 (6 bases). This CDR3 spans 17 amino acids. Trimming cost V 3 bases and J 0 bases, with 18 bases left between them. Germline CDR1 reads MGHRA; CDR2 reads YSYEKL. CDR3 amino acids: CASSHGRWGTNSYEQYF. CDR3 bases: TGCGCCAGCAGCCACGGCAGGTGGGGGACAAACTCCTACGAGCAGTACTTC.

The chain carries TRBV2 and TRBJ2-2, with 9 positions matching TRBD2. V dropped 8 bases and J dropped 6; count of bases not matched to a gene: 13. CDR1 and CDR2 from the germline V gene are SNHLY and FYNNEI. The CDR3 is 16 residues long. The CDR3 DNA reads as TGTGCCAGCTCGGGGCGGGAGGGCTTAGGTTCCGGGGAGCTGTTTTTT. Translated, it gives CASSGREGLGSGELFF.

This clone appeared once. The chain is built from TRBV21-1 and TRBJ2-3; the table gives TRBD1 as D, unverified against the DNA. TRBV21-1 is a listed pseudogene. The CDR3 loop spans 20 amino acids. CDR3 region: CASSQKTGPRIKEDTDTQYF. The CDR3 DNA reads as TGTGCCAGCAGCCAAAAGACAGGCCCAAGGATTAAGGAGGACACAGATACGCAGTATTTT.

Turning to this clone: A much larger clone lies a single base off, so this may be a read error. As DNA, the CDR3 is TGCGCCAGCAGCCAATTCCAAGATGCCAATTCACCCCTCCACTTT. Protein: CASSQFQDANSPLHF. This sequence joins TRBV4-3 and TRBJ1-6; D gene ambiguous. The CDR3 is made up of 15 amino acids. The germline CDR1 and CDR2 sequences are LGHNA and YSLEER. Trimming took off 2 bases at V and 7 bases at J, with 12 bases between the two ends.

The chain carries TRBV5-1 and TRBJ1-1; a weak D match, TRBD1 (6 bases). V was pared by 2 bases and J by 4 bases, with 12 bases between. The CDR3 has 14 residues. CDR1 and CDR2 from the germline V gene are SGHRS and YFSETQ. This chain's CDR3 is CASSLQRGLTEAFF. Here the CDR3 DNA reads TGCGCCAGCAGCTTACAACGGGGGCTCACTGAAGCTTTCTTT.

In its sample, this clone was seen once. V is TRBV4-2 and J is TRBJ2-3; 13 bases agree with TRBD2. V was pared by 4 bases and J by 2 bases, with 3 bases of the junction left unmatched. The CDR3 contains 16 residues. In germline, CDR1 is LGHNA, CDR2 YNFKEQ. CDR3 in amino acids: CASSRGTSGNTDTQYF. CDR3 coding DNA: TGTGCCAGCAGCCGTGGGACTAGCGGGAACACAGATACGCAGTATTTT.

V and J are TRBV19 and TRBJ2-5, with 9 bases aligning to TRBD2. The CDR3 covers 15 residues. V lost 5 bases, J lost 2 bases, and 6 bases stayed unmatched. In germline, CDR1 is LNHDA, CDR2 SQIVND (reference sequence). The CDR3 region has the DNA TGTGCCAGTAGTGTGGGCGGGAGGGGGCAAGAGACCCAGTACTTC. This gives the protein CASSVGGRGQETQYF.

This clone was found once. For the CDR3, the DNA is TGTGCCAGCTCACCTACAGGGTATGGGGAGACCCAGTACTTC. Its translation is CASSPTGYGETQYF. The chain links TRBV18 to TRBJ2-5, with D possibly being TRBD1 (6 bases). V was trimmed by 3 bases and J by 5 bases, leaving 13 bases between them. The germline V gene encodes CDR1 KGHSH and CDR2 LQKENI. The CDR3 sequence is 14 residues long.

CDR3 amino acids: CASSVTGTSGNTIYF. The CDR3 bases are TGTGCCAGCAGCGTGACAGGTACCTCTGGAAACACCATATATTTT. The V call is TRBV9, the J call TRBJ1-3; D might be TRBD1 (6 bases). Germline V CDR1 and CDR2: SGDLS, YYNGEE. The CDR3 has 15 residues. The V and J ends lost 2 bases and 0 bases respectively, with 9 bases between them.

In its sample, this clone was seen once. The CDR3 nucleotides are TGTGCCAGCAGCCAACCCGGAGGAGTCGACGAGCAGTACTTC. Protein sequence: CASSQPGGVDEQYF. V gene TRBV14 combines with J gene TRBJ2-7, with a tentative D call TRBD2 (5 bases). This CDR3 has 14 amino acids. The germline CDR1 and CDR2 sequences are SGHDN and FVKESK. Between the trimmed V and J ends, which lost 2 bases and 5 bases, there was a span of 13 bases.

V and J are TRBV5-1 and TRBJ1-3, with D possibly TRBD1 on 5 matching bases. This CDR3 has 17 residues. The V gene's germline CDR1 is SGHRS and CDR2 YFSETQ. The V and J ends lost 4 bases and 0 bases respectively, with 17 bases between them. The CDR3 is CASSLGRSLDSGNTIYF. Here the CDR3 DNA reads TGCGCCAGCAGCCTGGGACGGAGCCTAGACTCTGGAAACACCATATATTTT.

The chain recombines TRBV13 with TRBJ1-5; no clear D. Per germline, CDR1 PRHDT and CDR2 FYEKMQ (reference sequence). Trimming stripped 3 bases from V and 3 bases from J, with 9 bases between. CDR3 length equals 14 residues. CDR3 DNA: TGTGCCAGCAGCTTCCGGCAGAACAATCAGCCCCAGCATTTT. This encodes CASSFRQNNQPQHF.

The chain is built from TRBV18 and TRBJ2-7, with D possibly being TRBD1 or TRBD2 (5 bases each). V was clipped by 0 bases and J by 4 bases, with 10 bases between them. Looked up from germline, CDR1 is KGHSH and CDR2 is LQKENI. The CDR3 covers 14 residues. CDR3 residues: CASSPPGRTYEQYF. Here the CDR3 DNA reads TGTGCCAGCTCACCACCGGGACGGACGTACGAGCAGTACTTC.

This clone was found a few times. The chain combines TRBV5-6 with TRBJ2-3; D is unclear. CDR1 is SGHDT, CDR2 YYEEEE, per germline. The length of the CDR3 is 16 residues. Trimming left V 3 bases short and J 2 bases short, with 16 bases between. The CDR3 sequence is CASSSTGGRPTDTQYF. The CDR3 DNA sequence: TGTGCCAGCAGCTCAACCGGTGGAAGACCCACAGATACGCAGTATTTT.